This T cell receptor beta chain emerged from a study of identical twins. Whole-study results and caveats: For cord blood, abundant beta clonotypes had fewer insertions, unlike memory repertoires, which showed none.

This clonotype was picked up many times. What it binds is unknown. The CDR3 is made up of 14 amino acids. Trimming removed 5 bases from V and 4 bases from J, with 14 bases in between. Germline V gives CDR1 MDHEN, CDR2 SYDVKM. cDNA carried unique molecular identifiers, and a universal primer site was added by template switching. Via MiXCR, TCRdb re-called the 5' RACE reads, giving one row per CDR3 protein. The table has more than 250,000 distinct CDR3 sequences, about 8% seen once. This sample was shared with a second study, whose subject was yellow fever vaccine responses in identical twins. From that paper: The authors reported partly convergent, partly personalized vaccine responses in identical twins.

The rearrangement links TRBV28 to TRBJ1-1, with D hard to call. This TCR derives from a woman aged 18-29 years in good health. Material for sequencing was memory (CD45RO+) T cells sorted from blood. CDR3 sequence reads: CASSLPVRGTEAFF. The CDR3 DNA follows: TGTGCCAGCAGTCTACCAGTTCGGGGCACTGAAGCTTTCTTT. Using reference TRBV28 and TRBJ1-1 for the parts outside the CDR3, the full variable domain is DVKVTQSSRYLVKRTGEKVFLECVQDMDHENMFWYRQDPGLGLRLIYFSYDVKMKEKGDIPEGYSVSREKKERFSLILESASTNQTSMYLCASSLPVRGTEAFFGQGTRLTVV.